One and the same sample provided the 32 T cell receptor beta chains below, sequenced in a study of blood T cell repertoires in COVID-19. Some clones are missing from TCRdb's copy, which holds only in-frame ones; the method was immunoSEQ multiplex PCR. Of 200,000 to 250,000 clones in the sample, 70% to 90% were seen once. Sequencing input: PBMCs or T cells enriched from blood (not recorded which). Receptor source: a woman aged 45 to 65 in a cohort exposed to, infected with or recovered from COVID-19 (not recorded which).

This clone was picked up one time. Within the sample, other DNA sequences also encode this same CDR3. CDR3 sequence reads: CASSGGQSYGYTF. The DNA of the CDR3 is TGTGCCAGCAGCGGGGGACAGAGCTATGGCTACACCTTC. The rearrangement links TRBV9 to TRBJ1-2, with 7 bases lining up with TRBD1. Germline loops: CDR1 SGDLS, CDR2 YYNGEE. The CDR3 sequence is 13 residues long. V gave up 3 bases and J gave up 4 bases; unmatched junction bases: 3. Supplemented by reference TRBV9 and TRBJ1-2, the full variable domain reads DSGVTQTPKHLITATGQRVTLRCSPRSGDLSVYWYQQSLDQGLQFLIQYYNGEERAKGNILERFSAQQFPDLHSELNLSSLELGDSALYFCASSGGQSYGYTFGSGTRLTVV.

V and J are TRBV12-2 and TRBJ1-5. TRBV12-2 is assigned pseudogene status. The CDR3 sequence is 16 residues long. The CDR3 DNA reads as TGTGCAAGTCGCTTATACAGAGACTATAGCAATCAGCCCCAGCATTTT. Protein sequence: CASRLYRDYSNQPQHF.

The rearrangement joins TRBV7-2 to TRBJ2-2; weak D call: TRBD1 (6 bases). The CDR3 totals 14 residues. V gave up 2 bases and J gave up 7 bases, with 11 bases separating them. Germline V gene data show CDR1 as SGHTA and CDR2 as FQGNSA. This CDR3 is CASSLQRQDGELFF. The CDR3 DNA reads as TGTGCCAGCAGCTTACAGAGACAGGACGGGGAGCTGTTTTTT.

The chain recombines TRBV28 with TRBJ1-1; maybe TRBD1 (6 bases). The CDR3 is 15 residues long. Trimming removed 5 bases at V and 1 base at J, with 14 bases between. The V gene's germline CDR1 is MDHEN and CDR2 SYDVKM. The CDR3 DNA follows: TGTGCCAGCAGTAAACGAGGGGGTTGGAACACTGAAGCTTTCTTT. Translation: CASSKRGGWNTEAFF. Full variable domain (missing parts from reference TRBV28 and TRBJ1-1): DVKVTQSSRYLVKRTGEKVFLECVQDMDHENMFWYRQDPGLGLRLIYFSYDVKMKEKGDIPEGYSVSREKKERFSLILESASTNQTSMYLCASSKRGGWNTEAFFGQGTRLTVV.

The V call is TRBV7-3, the J call TRBJ1-6; D unresolved. V was clipped by 0 bases and J by 7 bases, with 10 bases between them. Germline CDR1 reads SGHTA; CDR2 reads FQGTGA. The length of the CDR3 is 15 residues. CDR3 coding DNA: TGTGCCAGCAGCTTAACCTCGACTGGGAATTCACCCCTCCACTTT. It yields the protein CASSLTSTGNSPLHF.

The V call is TRBV4-1, the J call TRBJ1-1, with D unresolved. This CDR3 comprises 16 residues. CDR1 and CDR2 from the germline V gene are MGHRA and YSYEKL. V was shortened by 0 bases and J by 5 bases, with 16 bases between the two germline ends. CDR3 DNA sequence: TGCGCCAGCAGCCAAGAGGAGGGTCCTCGGGGAACTGAAGCTTTCTTT. Its protein is CASSQEEGPRGTEAFF.

This sequence joins TRBV19 and TRBJ1-2; D remains unclear. This CDR3 has 14 residues. Trimming removed 5 bases at V and 4 bases at J, with 14 bases between. Germline values: CDR1 LNHDA, CDR2 SQIVND (reference sequence). DNA for the CDR3: TGTGCCAGTAGTTCATCACTGAACCGCTATGGCTACACCTTC. It translates to CASSSSLNRYGYTF.

The chain combines TRBV5-1 with TRBJ2-1, with D maybe TRBD1 (6 bases). The germline V gene has CDR1 SGHRS and CDR2 YFSETQ. V lost 3 bases, J lost 5 bases, and 12 bases lay in between. The CDR3 has 14 amino acids. DNA for the CDR3: TGCGCCAGCAGCTACAGACCAGGGGACAATGAGCAGTTCTTC. Translating it yields CASSYRPGDNEQFF.

The chain combines TRBV7-2 with TRBJ2-5; perhaps TRBD2 as D (7 bases). The CDR3 is 16 residues long. Germline CDR1 and CDR2: SGHTA and FQGNSA. Trimming removed 1 base at V and 2 bases at J, with 14 bases between. The CDR3 reads CASSLGVGGGQETQYF. The CDR3 bases are TGTGCCAGCAGCTTAGGGGTGGGAGGGGGTCAAGAGACCCAGTACTTC.

The gene calls are TRBV5-6 and TRBJ2-7; TRBD2 might be the D (5 bases). V gave up 4 bases and J gave up 5 bases, with 10 bases separating them. Germline V CDR1 and CDR2: SGHDT, YYEEEE. This CDR3 has 12 residues. This chain's CDR3 is CASSEGFNEQYF. The CDR3 DNA follows: TGTGCCAGCAGCGAGGGATTTAACGAGCAGTACTTC.

The chain links TRBV10-3 to TRBJ1-1; a weak D match, TRBD1 (5 bases). The CDR3 is made up of 17 amino acids. Germline V CDR1 and CDR2: ENHRY, SYGVKD. Trimming left V 0 bases short and J 2 bases short, with 16 bases between. The CDR3 is CAISESPIGQGNTEAFF. CDR3 nucleotides: TGTGCCATCAGTGAGTCCCCCATAGGGCAGGGTAACACTGAAGCTTTCTTT.

In this sample, this clone turned up many times. The genes are TRBV5-4 and TRBJ1-5; no definite D call. The CDR3 length is 19 residues. Per germline, CDR1 SGHNT and CDR2 YYREEE (reference sequence). Between the trimmed V and J ends, which lost 2 bases and 3 bases, there was a span of 24 bases. The CDR3 nucleotides read TGTGCCAGCAGCTTTAATCCGACAAGGACTCTGCGGGTCAATCAGCCCCAGCATTTT. It yields the protein CASSFNPTRTLRVNQPQHF.

V is TRBV28 and J is TRBJ1-1; 7 bases match TRBD1. The CDR3 contains 17 residues. Germline loops: CDR1 MDHEN, CDR2 SYDVKM. V gave up 5 bases and J gave up 2 bases; unmatched junction bases: 14. CDR3 loop: CASSPQGQGGFNTEAFF. CDR3 in DNA: TGTGCCAGCAGTCCCCAGGGGCAGGGGGGATTTAACACTGAAGCTTTCTTT. The complete variable domain, with remaining parts taken from reference TRBV28 and TRBJ1-1, reads DVKVTQSSRYLVKRTGEKVFLECVQDMDHENMFWYRQDPGLGLRLIYFSYDVKMKEKGDIPEGYSVSREKKERFSLILESASTNQTSMYLCASSPQGQGGFNTEAFFGQGTRLTVV.

The genes are TRBV5-1 and TRBJ1-1, with D possibly matching TRBD1 (6 bases). The germline V gene encodes CDR1 SGHRS and CDR2 YFSETQ. The CDR3 extends over 14 amino acids. V lost 0 bases to trimming and J lost 2 bases, with 8 bases between them. The CDR3: CASSLGTANTEAFF. In nucleotides, the CDR3 is TGCGCCAGCAGCTTGGGGACAGCCAACACTGAAGCTTTCTTT.

In its sample, this clone was seen a few times. The chain links TRBV7-9 to TRBJ2-7, with a weak D call TRBD2 (6 bases). CDR1 and CDR2 from the germline V gene are SEHNR and FQNEAQ (reference sequence). The length of the CDR3 is 18 residues. The ends were cut back, 4 bases at V and 3 bases at J, with 25 bases in the middle. Here the CDR3 reads CASSSSLTAGRTFYEQYF. DNA for the CDR3: TGTGCCAGCAGCTCAAGCCTCACTGCGGGACGGACCTTCTACGAGCAGTACTTC.

In its sample, this clone was seen once. This chain joins TRBV5-1 and TRBJ2-3, with a tentative D call TRBD1 (6 bases). Germline loops: CDR1 SGHRS, CDR2 YFSETQ. This CDR3 comprises 15 residues. V lost 1 base to trimming and J lost 0 bases, with 9 bases between them. The CDR3 loop is CASSLLGHSTDTQYF. CDR3 DNA: TGCGCCAGCAGCTTGCTGGGACACAGCACAGATACGCAGTATTTT.

CDR3 region: CASSSGGYNEKLFF. CDR3 nucleotide sequence: TGTGCCAGCAGTTCAGGGGGGTATAATGAAAAACTGTTTTTT. The rearrangement links TRBV6-5 to TRBJ1-4; 7 bases align to TRBD1. The germline V gene encodes CDR1 MNHEY and CDR2 SVGAGI. The CDR3 loop spans 14 amino acids. The V segment lost 4 bases and the J segment 4 bases; nucleotides outside the gene matches: 3.

J is TRBJ2-7 and V is TRBV5-6; 9 nucleotides match TRBD1. The CDR3 covers 17 residues. Germline CDR1 SGHDT, CDR2 YYEEEE. Trimming at V came to 0 bases and at J to 8 bases, leaving 15 bases not matched to a gene. CDR3 nucleotide sequence: TGTGCCAGCAGCTTGGGGACAGGGGAGGTTGAGAGTCTAAAGCAGTACTTC. It encodes CASSLGTGEVESLKQYF. The complete variable domain, with remaining parts taken from reference TRBV5-6 and TRBJ2-7, reads DAGVTQSPTHLIKTRGQQVTLRCSPKSGHDTVSWYQQALGQGPQFIFQYYEEEERQRGNFPDRFSGHQFPNYSSELNVNALLLGDSALYLCASSLGTGEVESLKQYFGPGTRLTVT.

J is TRBJ1-2 and V is TRBV30; D remains ambiguous. Trimming removed 3 bases at V and 0 bases at J, with 8 bases between. The CDR3 is 13 amino acids. Germline CDR1 is GTSNPN and CDR2 is SVGIG (reference sequence). The CDR3 here is CAWSLTANYGYTF. The CDR3 DNA is TGTGCCTGGAGCCTAACAGCTAACTATGGCTACACCTTC. The whole variable domain, remainder taken from reference TRBV30 and TRBJ1-2, is SQTIHQWPATLVQPVGSPLSLECTVEGTSNPNLYWYRQAAGRGLQLLFYSVGIGQISSEVPQNLSASRPQDRQFILSSKKLLLSDSGFYLCAWSLTANYGYTFGSGTRLTVV.

The CDR3 coding sequence is TGTGCCAGCAGCTTAGAAGCGACTAGCACAGATACGCAGTATTTT. This sequence encodes CASSLEATSTDTQYF. This sequence joins TRBV11-2 and TRBJ2-3; D remains unclear. In germline, CDR1 is SGHAT, CDR2 FQNNGV. The CDR3 loop spans 15 amino acids. The V gene lost 0 bases and the J gene lost 0 bases, with 7 bases spanning the gap.

About this clone itself: This specimen includes other DNA sequences encoding the same CDR3. J is TRBJ2-1 and V is TRBV2; 8 bases agree with TRBD1. V was pared by 6 bases and J by 6 bases, with 10 bases of the junction left unmatched. Germline V gene lookup returns CDR1 SNHLY and CDR2 FYNNEI. The CDR3 runs 15 residues. The CDR3 region has the DNA TGTGCCAGCAGGTCCGGGACAGGTCTGGGCAATGAGCAGTTCTTC. Its protein is CASRSGTGLGNEQFF.

The CDR3 reads CASSLRTSGAETQYF. The CDR3 coding sequence is TGTGCCAGCAGCCTAAGGACTAGCGGGGCTGAGACCCAGTACTTC. The chain carries TRBV3-1 (or the pseudogene TRBV3-2) and TRBJ2-5, with TRBD2 identical over 12 bases. The CDR3 loop spans 15 amino acids. Germline CDR1 and CDR2: LGHDT and YNNKEL (reference sequence). V lost 4 bases to trimming and J lost 5 bases; unmatched junction nucleotides: 5.

The chain carries TRBV27 and TRBJ2-4; TRBD2 agrees at 8 bases. Germline-derived CDR1 and CDR2 are MNHEY and SMNVEV (reference sequence). CDR3 length: 15 amino acids. J gave up 6 bases and V 5 bases, and 9 bases lay outside the gene matches. CDR3 protein: CASSPKRAGGNIQYF. The CDR3 DNA reads TGTGCCAGCAGTCCCAAAAGGGCGGGAGGAAACATTCAGTACTTC.

The J gene is TRBJ1-6, the V gene TRBV7-3; the D gene is possibly TRBD1 (5 bases). Germline CDR1 reads SGHTA; CDR2 reads FQGTGA. The CDR3 length is 13 residues. The V gene lost 1 base and the J gene lost 7 bases, with 5 bases spanning the gap. The CDR3 region has the DNA TGTGCCAGCAGCTTAAGACAGAATTCACCCCTCCACTTT. It specifies CASSLRQNSPLHF.

The chain has TRBV18 and TRBJ1-3; TRBD1 matches 7 bases. Germline V gene data show CDR1 as KGHSH and CDR2 as LQKENI. The CDR3 length is 16 residues. Trimming at V came to 2 bases and at J to 4 bases, leaving 8 bases not matched to a gene. The DNA of the CDR3 is TGTGCCAGCTCACCAAATCCCCTGACAGGGGGAAACACCATATATTTT. This encodes CASSPNPLTGGNTIYF.

The sample holds a few counts of this clone. This chain joins TRBV12-3 or TRBV12-4 and TRBJ2-3; the match to TRBD1 covers 8 bases. V shed 7 bases and J 6 bases; nucleotides not matched to a gene: 6. The length of the CDR3 is 13 residues. CDR3: CASNTGTGDTQYF. The CDR3 DNA reads as TGTGCCAGCAATACCGGGACAGGCGATACGCAGTATTTT.

The chain recombines TRBV19 with TRBJ2-7; TRBD2 is a possible D gene (6 bases). Germline CDR1 reads LNHDA; CDR2 reads SQIVND (reference sequence). The CDR3 consists of 14 residues. The V end was cut by 5 bases, the J end by 5 bases, with 16 bases between. CDR3 region: CASSLYPWRDEQYF. The CDR3 DNA reads TGTGCCAGTAGTCTGTACCCTTGGAGGGACGAGCAGTACTTC.

The V and J genes are TRBV7-2 and TRBJ1-1; no firm D call. Germline V lookup: CDR1 SGHTA, CDR2 FQGNSA. The CDR3 spans 15 residues. The ends were cut back, 1 base at V and 3 bases at J, with 12 bases in the middle. The CDR3 coding sequence is TGTGCCAGCAGCTTAGGGAGGGTAATTCACACTGAAGCTTTCTTT. It is translated as CASSLGRVIHTEAFF.

The chain uses TRBV5-1 and TRBJ1-6, with 9 bases identical to TRBD1. J lost 10 bases, V lost 4 bases, and 12 bases had no gene match. Germline CDR1 reads SGHRS; CDR2 reads YFSETQ. The CDR3 has 16 residues. DNA of the CDR3: TGCGCCAGCAGCCTCAACAGCGGACAGGGGTCCTCACCCCTCCACTTT. Translation: CASSLNSGQGSSPLHF.

The chain uses TRBV6-5 and TRBJ2-7; D might be TRBD2 (6 bases). Germline CDR1 and CDR2: MNHEY and SVGAGI. The V end was cut by 5 bases, the J end by 6 bases, with 14 bases between. The CDR3 consists of 13 residues. This chain's CDR3 is CASSPPGVGEQYF. In nucleotides, the CDR3 is TGTGCCAGCAGTCCCCCGGGGGTTGGCGAGCAGTACTTC.

V is TRBV4-1 and J is TRBJ2-2, with 7 bases aligning to TRBD2. CDR1 is MGHRA and CDR2 is YSYEKL in the germline V gene. Trimming took 1 base from V and 5 from J; bases not matched to a gene: 13. The CDR3 totals 18 residues. The DNA for the CDR3 is TGCGCCAGCAGCCAAGTTCCCCTGAGACTAGCCATAACCGGGGAGCTGTTTTTT. Protein sequence: CASSQVPLRLAITGELFF.

This sequence joins TRBV6-5 and TRBJ2-5; D is uncertain. This CDR3 region has 11 residues. The germline CDR1 and CDR2 sequences are MNHEY and SVGAGI. The V end was cut by 6 bases, the J end by 4 bases, with 6 bases between. CDR3: CASRLAETQYF. The CDR3 DNA reads TGTGCCAGCAGATTAGCAGAGACCCAGTACTTC.